This T cell receptor (beta chain) was observed in a study of long-term antiretroviral therapy in people with HIV. The immunoSEQ assay was v3.0, run at survey level. The method was immunoSEQ multiplex PCR; TCRdb's version includes in-frame clones alone and lacks a portion of them. The sample lists 13,000 to 15,000 clones, roughly 80% seen once, with 10% to 15% in the top ten. This CDR3 contains 19 residues. The germline gives CDR1 SGHRS, CDR2 YFSETQ. The ends lost 0 bases at V and 0 bases at J; junction bases unmatched: 10. Turning to this clone: The target antigen is unknown.

Regarding the study as a whole: Post-treatment diversity went higher with ART but stayed below transplant donor controls. Viral resistance, ART adherence and therapy changes all lacked available data.

The chain combines TRBV5-1 with TRBJ1-4; 8 bases are shared with TRBD1. The origin of this receptor is a man aged 40-55 years with HIV. The sequenced sample was unsorted PBMCs, obtained 3.2 years before starting antiretroviral therapy. This CDR3 is CASSLAPDRGEATNEKLFF. CDR3 in DNA: TGCGCCAGCAGCTTGGCCCCTGACAGGGGAGAGGCAACTAATGAAAAACTGTTTTTT.